This T cell receptor (beta chain) stems from a study of tumor-infiltrating lymphocytes in primary liver carcinoma. Study at large: Tumor staging was T1-T3 N0M0; sizes spanned about 4 to 10 cm across.

Scientists recovered RNA and DNA together from roughly 20-30 mg of unsorted bulk tissue. TCR beta cDNA was reverse-transcribed from approximately 0.45 ug of total RNA. The reaction used a constant-region primer and ProtoScript II reverse transcriptase. Slightly modified ARM-PCR with three nested multiplex PCR rounds yielded TCR beta libraries. A C-beta reverse primer and TRBV1-TRBV30 forward primers served in each of the first two PCR rounds, at about 10 cycles apiece. TCRdb analysed the multiplex PCR reads with MiXCR anew, one entry per CDR3 protein. The top ten clones hold over 8% of a sample with 90,000 to 150,000 distinct CDR3 sequences, less than 75% of them seen once. Germline CDR1 reads GTSNPN; CDR2 reads SVGIG (reference sequence). CDR3 length equals 14 residues. Losses at the gene ends were 5 bases for V and 4 bases for J; bases not matched to a gene: 9. Notes on the study in general: Lower overlap was observed for tumor-adjacent and tumor-blood pairs relative to tumor region pairs. Significantly larger top-250-clone fractions were found in tumors than in blood (p = 0.039).

This clonotype was detected only a few times. What it recognizes is unknown. A much larger clone lies a single base off, so this may be a read error. The TCR sequence derives from a woman aged 55-70 years with primary liver carcinoma and hepatitis B virus infection. This chain uses TRBV30 with TRBJ2-3; the match to TRBD2 covers 7 bases. Sequencing was carried out using tumor-adjacent normal liver tissue. The chain's CDR3 is CAWDLGLVADTQYF. CDR3 in DNA: TGTGCCTGGGACCTCGGACTAGTGGCAGATACGCAGTATTTT.